What follows are 26 T cell receptor beta chains derived from one specimen sequenced in a study of cytomegalovirus exposure and HLA in healthy donors. The assay was immunoSEQ multiplex PCR, and TCRdb's table has in-frame clones only and misses some. The sample lists 200,000 to 250,000 clones, roughly 87% seen once, with approximately 12% in the top ten. What was sequenced was PBMCs. The receptor source for this set is a young man in good health and CMV-seropositive.

This sequence joins TRBV30 and TRBJ1-1; no clear D gene. Germline V gene sequence: CDR1 GTSNPN, CDR2 SVGIG (reference sequence). The CDR3 spans 12 residues. Trimming removed 3 bases from V and 0 bases from J, with 5 bases in between. CDR3 in amino acids: CAWSGMNTEAFF. For the CDR3, the DNA is TGTGCCTGGAGCGGGATGAACACTGAAGCTTTCTTT.

V and J are TRBV4-1 and TRBJ2-1; no clear D. CDR3 length: 16 residues. With 0 bases removed from V and 0 bases from J, the gap between germline ends came to 9 bases. The germline CDR1 and CDR2 sequences are MGHRA and YSYEKL. CDR3 DNA sequence: TGCGCCAGCAGCCAAGAATGGTCAAGCTCCTACAATGAGCAGTTCTTC. Its translation is CASSQEWSSSYNEQFF.

This chain uses TRBV6-5 with TRBJ1-5; 8 positions match TRBD1. The CDR3 spans 14 residues. V trimming: 6 bases; J trimming: 5 bases; junction bases outside the gene matches: 6. Looked up from germline, CDR1 is MNHEY and CDR2 is SVGAGI. The CDR3 coding sequence is TGTGCCAGCAGCCAGGACAGGGATCATCAGCCCCAGCATTTT. Its translation is CASSQDRDHQPQHF.

The rearrangement joins TRBV5-1 to TRBJ2-1; 8 positions agree with TRBD1. Germline loops: CDR1 SGHRS, CDR2 YFSETQ. The length of the CDR3 is 14 residues. The ends lost 4 bases at V and 6 bases at J; junction bases unmatched: 6. The CDR3 here is CASSVGTGGNEQFF. As DNA, the CDR3 is TGCGCCAGCAGCGTTGGAACAGGGGGCAATGAGCAGTTCTTC.

The chain couples TRBV4-1 to TRBJ2-3; the D gene is possibly TRBD2 (6 bases). This CDR3 contains 12 residues. Germline V lookup: CDR1 MGHRA, CDR2 YSYEKL. The V end lost 5 bases, the J end lost 6 bases, and 9 bases lay between the germline ends. The CDR3 bases are TGCGCCAGCAGCAATCTAGCGGATACGCAGTATTTT. This sequence encodes CASSNLADTQYF.

The V call is TRBV28, the J call TRBJ2-7, with 7 bases identical to TRBD2. Trimming cost V 2 bases and J 5 bases; bases outside gene matches: 9. The CDR3 runs to 15 residues. The V gene's germline CDR1 is MDHEN and CDR2 SYDVKM. Here the CDR3 DNA reads TGTGCCAGCAGTTTACTTGGGGCTAGCGGTGACGAGCAGTACTTC. Its translation: CASSLLGASGDEQYF.

The chain uses TRBV27 and TRBJ2-7; D is unresolved. The CDR3 covers 14 residues. Trimming shortened V by 2 bases and J by 1 base, and 9 bases separated the two germline ends. Germline V gene sequence: CDR1 MNHEY, CDR2 SMNVEV (reference sequence). The CDR3 reads CASSLSAGSYEQYF. The CDR3, as DNA: TGTGCCAGCAGTTTAAGTGCTGGGTCCTACGAGCAGTACTTC.

The chain uses TRBV28 and TRBJ2-7; D may be TRBD1 (6 bases). Trimming took off 8 bases at V and 1 base at J, with 15 bases between the two ends. CDR1 and CDR2 from the germline V gene are MDHEN and SYDVKM. CDR3 length equals 14 residues. CDR3 nucleotide sequence: TGTGCCAGCGTGACGGGGCAGGGGTCCTACGAGCAGTACTTC. It is translated as CASVTGQGSYEQYF.

This chain uses TRBV27 with TRBJ2-4; the D is unclear. The CDR3 contains 15 residues. The germline V and J ends were trimmed by 1 base and 0 bases, with 7 bases remaining between them. The germline gives CDR1 MNHEY, CDR2 SMNVEV (reference sequence). The CDR3 sequence: CASSLWPGAKNIQYF. The CDR3 region has the DNA TGTGCCAGCAGTTTATGGCCGGGAGCCAAAAACATTCAGTACTTC.

The CDR3 DNA sequence: TGCGCCAGCAGCTTGGCCGGGCAGCCGAACACTGAAGCTTTCTTT. Its translation is CASSLAGQPNTEAFF. The chain combines TRBV5-1 with TRBJ1-1; no reliable D call. The ends were cut back, 0 bases at V and 1 base at J, with 10 bases in the middle. The germline gives CDR1 SGHRS, CDR2 YFSETQ. The CDR3 has 15 amino acids.

This rearrangement joins TRBV4-3 to TRBJ2-1, with D possibly being TRBD1 or TRBD2 (5 bases each). The CDR3 runs to 16 residues. V gave up 5 bases and J gave up 5 bases, with 19 bases separating them. CDR1 and CDR2 from the germline V gene are LGHNA and YSLEER. The DNA for the CDR3 is TGCGCCAGCAGCAGCCTTACCGGGACGGCAGACAATGAGCAGTTCTTC. It encodes CASSSLTGTADNEQFF.

The chain employs TRBV14 and TRBJ2-2, with D tentatively TRBD2 (6 bases). CDR3 length equals 15 residues. V lost 4 bases and J 0 bases, leaving 9 bases between the germline ends. CDR1 and CDR2 from the germline V gene are SGHDN and FVKESK. CDR3 in amino acids: CASSLGGTNTGELFF. CDR3 DNA: TGTGCCAGCAGCCTGGGAGGAACGAACACCGGGGAGCTGTTTTTT.

J is TRBJ2-1 and V is TRBV28, with 12 bases identical to TRBD2. This CDR3 contains 15 residues. The V and J ends lost 10 bases and 4 bases, in that order; junction bases with no gene match: 8. Germline CDR1 and CDR2: MDHEN and SYDVKM. CDR3 sequence (DNA): TGTGCCATCTCGACTAGCGGGAGCAGGTACAATGAGCAGTTCTTC. It encodes CAISTSGSRYNEQFF.

V usage is TRBV7-8 and J usage is TRBJ2-1; 8 bases agree with TRBD1. V lost 4 bases, J lost 3 bases, and 5 bases stayed unmatched. The germline gives CDR1 SGHVS, CDR2 FQNEAQ. The CDR3 has 15 amino acids. CDR3 in amino acids: CASSSTGTGYNEQFF. The CDR3 region has the DNA TGTGCCAGCAGCTCTACCGGGACAGGCTACAATGAGCAGTTCTTC.

This chain connects TRBV15 to TRBJ1-5, with a weak D call TRBD1 (5 bases). Trimming removed 0 bases from V and 4 bases from J, with 13 bases in between. The CDR3 length is 16 residues. Per germline, CDR1 LNHNV and CDR2 YYDKDF (reference sequence). CDR3 DNA: TGTGCCACCAGCAGAGATGGAACAGGCAGAAATCAGCCCCAGCATTTT. Residues: CATSRDGTGRNQPQHF.

The CDR3 region is CSVEDLRMRSSFF. The CDR3 DNA reads TGCAGCGTTGAAGATCTCAGGATGAGAAGTAGTTTCTTT. The chain couples TRBV29-1 to TRBJ1-1, with D unclear. The CDR3 is 13 residues long. Germline V gene lookup returns CDR1 SQVTM and CDR2 ANQGSEA. V lost 0 bases and J lost 13, with 18 bases in between.

This chain links TRBV5-1 with TRBJ2-2; TRBD1 matches 7 bases. The trim removed 5 bases at V and 5 bases at J, leaving 15 bases unmatched. The CDR3 totals 17 residues. CDR1 is SGHRS, CDR2 YFSETQ, per germline. This CDR3 reads CASSATGTATPTGELFF. CDR3 coding DNA: TGCGCCAGCAGTGCGACCGGGACAGCAACCCCGACCGGGGAGCTGTTTTTT.

The J gene is TRBJ2-5, the V gene TRBV6-6, with 10 bases identical to TRBD2. J was trimmed by 4 bases and V by 5 bases; bases with no gene match: 4. The CDR3 extends over 14 amino acids. CDR1 and CDR2 from the germline V gene are MNHNY and SVGAGI (reference sequence). CDR3 amino acids: CASSRAGGLETQYF. As DNA, the CDR3 is TGTGCCAGCAGTCGAGCGGGAGGGCTAGAGACCCAGTACTTC.

On this clone itself: This sample includes further DNA sequences coding for the same CDR3. The V and J genes are TRBV14 and TRBJ1-1; no clear D. The V and J ends lost 1 base and 0 bases respectively, with 6 bases between them. CDR3 length equals 14 residues. Germline CDR1 reads SGHDN; CDR2 reads FVKESK. The CDR3 nucleotides are TGTGCCAGCAGCCAAGCGCAAATGAACACTGAAGCTTTCTTT. Translation: CASSQAQMNTEAFF.

The V gene is TRBV6-1, the J gene TRBJ1-5; D remains ambiguous. The length of the CDR3 is 15 residues. CDR1 is MNHNS and CDR2 is SASEGT in the germline V gene. V lost 2 bases and J lost 3, with 11 bases in between. The CDR3 nucleotides are TGTGCCAGCAGTGAATCGGGAGCCTACAATCAGCCCCAGCATTTT. It encodes CASSESGAYNQPQHF.

This clone has more than one count but fewer than ten. V gene TRBV6-1 combines with J gene TRBJ1-2; a possible D gene is TRBD1 (6 bases). V was clipped by 3 bases and J by 3 bases, with 14 bases between them. Per the germline V gene, CDR1 is MNHNS and CDR2 is SASEGT. CDR3 length: 15 residues. Here the CDR3 reads CASSDFGQPYYGYTF. The CDR3 DNA sequence: TGTGCCAGCAGTGACTTTGGACAGCCCTACTATGGCTACACCTTC.

This clone is a singleton in its sample. This chain uses TRBV11-2 with TRBJ2-3, with 8 positions matching TRBD2. The trim removed 6 bases at V and 0 bases at J, leaving 5 bases unmatched. This CDR3 has 15 residues. Germline assignment: CDR1 SGHAT and CDR2 FQNNGV. The CDR3 region is CASRYTSGSTDTQYF. The CDR3 coding sequence is TGTGCCAGCAGATATACTAGCGGTAGCACAGATACGCAGTATTTT.

The chain links TRBV27 to TRBJ2-7, with 11 bases identical to TRBD1. J was trimmed by 6 bases and V by 6 bases; bases with no gene match: 7. CDR1 and CDR2 (germline): MNHEY, SMNVEV (reference sequence). This CDR3 region has 14 residues. CDR3 DNA: TGTGCCAGCAGCTGGGACAGGGGGACGTCCGAGCAGTACTTC. Protein sequence: CASSWDRGTSEQYF.

The chain couples TRBV9 to TRBJ2-7, with TRBD2 matching 8 bases. Unmatched junction bases numbered 5, after V lost 0 bases and J lost 3 bases. The CDR3 is 15 residues long. From germline, CDR1 is SGDLS and CDR2 YYNGEE. The CDR3 region is CASSVGGLGSYEQYF. CDR3 sequence (DNA): TGTGCCAGCAGCGTAGGGGGACTAGGGAGCTACGAGCAGTACTTC.

The genes are TRBV2 and TRBJ1-2; TRBD1 agrees at 9 bases. This CDR3 is built from 14 residues. Germline CDR1 is SNHLY and CDR2 is FYNNEI. V lost 1 base and J lost 5; bases outside the gene matches: 2. The CDR3 protein is CASSEETGGYGYTF. DNA for the CDR3: TGTGCCAGCAGTGAAGAGACAGGGGGATATGGCTACACCTTC.

The gene calls are TRBV10-3 and TRBJ2-1; D may be TRBD2 (6 bases). The V gene lost 8 bases and the J gene lost 6 bases, with 14 bases spanning the gap. CDR3 length: 13 amino acids. Germline assignment: CDR1 ENHRY and CDR2 SYGVKD. DNA of the CDR3: TGTGCCATCTCCTCCCCCGGGAGCAATGAGCAGTTCTTC. This sequence encodes CAISSPGSNEQFF.